The rows below give T cell receptor beta chains drawn from one sample of a study of control samples from healthy donors and cancer patients. Method: immunoSEQ multiplex PCR; TCRdb's copy keeps in-frame clones and lacks some. This sample has approximately 160,000 clones, with roughly 95% found just once. The source material was blood. These receptors originate from an older woman in good health. CDR3s include the opening cysteine and the closing phenylalanine or tryptophan. The order of the fields is clone size, J gene, V gene, D gene, CDR3 protein, CDR3 DNA. A D gene is named only where the DNA matches it firmly. Clone sizes are given selectively: once, few, many, or a class where the clone is expanded.

>-|TRBJ1-1|TRBV5-4|-
CASSSGGLQGAFF
TGTGCCAGCAGCTCGGGGGGGCTTCAAGGAGCTTTCTTT
>-|TRBJ2-2|TRBV11-3|TRBD2
CASSLDLAGQGELFF
TGTGCCAGCAGCTTAGATCTAGCGGGGCAGGGGGAGCTGTTTTTT
>once|TRBJ1-6|TRBV5-1|-
CASSRAEKVNSPLHF
TGCGCCAGCAGCCGCGCCGAGAAAGTTAATTCACCCCTCCACTTT
>-|TRBJ1-2|TRBV7-2|TRBD1
CASSPGTVGYTF
TGTGCCAGCAGCCCGGGGACAGTTGGCTACACCTTC
>-|TRBJ2-4|TRBV3-1/TRBV3-2|-
CASSPGTVKNIQYF
TGTGCCAGCAGCCCCGGGACGGTGAAAAACATTCAGTACTTC
>-|TRBJ2-7|TRBV29-1|-
CSVQSSSYEQYF
TGCAGCGTTCAGTCCAGTTCCTACGAGCAGTACTTC
>-|TRBJ1-2|TRBV19|TRBD1
CASSMMSGGNGYTF
TGTGCCAGTAGTATGATGTCAGGGGGCAATGGCTACACCTTC
>-|TRBJ1-4|TRBV25-1|-
CASSPGTRNEKLFF
TGTGCCAGCAGCCCCGGGACGAGGAATGAAAAACTGTTTTTT
>-|TRBJ1-1|TRBV10-1|-
CASSVSATEAFF
TGCGCCAGCAGTGTATCGGCCACTGAAGCTTTCTTT
>-|TRBJ1-1|TRBV9|-
CASSATLDTEAFF
TGTGCCAGCAGCGCTACCTTGGACACTGAAGCTTTCTTT
>-|TRBJ2-1|TRBV10-3|-
CAISESPTYYNEQFF
TGTGCCATCAGTGAGTCGCCAACCTATTACAATGAGCAGTTCTTC
>-|TRBJ1-5|TRBV2|TRBD1
CASLKGTGSNQPQHF
TGTGCCAGCTTGAAAGGGACAGGGTCTAATCAGCCCCAGCATTTT
>-|TRBJ2-5|TRBV7-2|TRBD2
CASSPSRLARETQYF
TGTGCCAGCAGCCCCAGCCGACTAGCGAGGGAGACCCAGTACTTC
>-|TRBJ1-5|TRBV7-9|-
CASSSTQGTQPQHF
TGTGCCAGCAGCTCAACCCAAGGGACTCAGCCCCAGCATTTT
>once|TRBJ2-3|TRBV6-4|-
CPSSPTPVQADTQYF
TGTCCCAGCAGTCCCACTCCCGTCCAAGCAGATACGCAGTATTTT
>-|TRBJ1-6|TRBV2|TRBD1
CASRLGQVPMPLHF
TGTGCCAGCAGACTAGGACAGGTCCCTATGCCCCTCCACTTT
>-|TRBJ1-3|TRBV9|-
CASSVQYSGNTIYF
TGTGCCAGCAGCGTTCAGTATTCGGGAAACACCATATATTTT
>-|TRBJ1-1|TRBV5-1|TRBD1
CASSRPGQGSLLPLLGLMDEAFF
TGCGCCAGCTCCCGGCCGGGACAGGGGAGTCTCCTTCCTCTTCTGGGGTTGATGGATGAAGCTTTCTTT
>-|TRBJ2-3|TRBV11-2|-
CASSLPSTDTQYF
TGTGCCAGCAGCCTTCCTAGCACAGATACGCAGTATTTT
>-|TRBJ1-2|TRBV5-1|-
CASSSQGSAYGYTF
TGCGCCAGCAGCTCTCAGGGGAGCGCCTATGGCTACACCTTC
>-|TRBJ1-4|TRBV9|-
CASSGGGANEKLFF
TGTGCCAGCAGCGGGGGAGGGGCTAATGAAAAACTGTTTTTT
>-|TRBJ2-3|TRBV12-3/TRBV12-4|-
CASTGAVTDTQYF
TGTGCCAGCACGGGGGCGGTCACAGATACGCAGTATTTT
>once|TRBJ1-2|TRBV4-3|-
CASSQDGRPTNYGYTF
TGCGCCAGCAGCCAAGACGGTCGACCTACGAACTATGGCTACACCTTC
>once|TRBJ2-5|TRBV3-1/TRBV3-2|-
CASSQGAGQETQYF
TGTGCCAGCAGCCAAGGGGCAGGACAAGAGACCCAGTACTTC
>-|TRBJ1-4|TRBV7-8|-
CASSPMGSTNEKLFF
TGTGCCAGCAGCCCAATGGGGAGTACTAATGAAAAACTGTTTTTT
>-|TRBJ2-3|TRBV7-8|TRBD1
CASSLATSGQGYTDTQYF
TGTGCCAGCAGCTTAGCGACTTCGGGACAGGGGTACACAGATACGCAGTATTTT
>once|TRBJ2-1|TRBV6-5|-
CASSFNRDQTYNEQFF
TGTGCCAGCAGTTTTAACCGGGACCAGACCTACAATGAGCAGTTCTTC
>-|TRBJ1-2|TRBV7-2|TRBD1
CASRSTGGGYTF
TGTGCCAGCAGATCTACAGGGGGAGGCTACACCTTC